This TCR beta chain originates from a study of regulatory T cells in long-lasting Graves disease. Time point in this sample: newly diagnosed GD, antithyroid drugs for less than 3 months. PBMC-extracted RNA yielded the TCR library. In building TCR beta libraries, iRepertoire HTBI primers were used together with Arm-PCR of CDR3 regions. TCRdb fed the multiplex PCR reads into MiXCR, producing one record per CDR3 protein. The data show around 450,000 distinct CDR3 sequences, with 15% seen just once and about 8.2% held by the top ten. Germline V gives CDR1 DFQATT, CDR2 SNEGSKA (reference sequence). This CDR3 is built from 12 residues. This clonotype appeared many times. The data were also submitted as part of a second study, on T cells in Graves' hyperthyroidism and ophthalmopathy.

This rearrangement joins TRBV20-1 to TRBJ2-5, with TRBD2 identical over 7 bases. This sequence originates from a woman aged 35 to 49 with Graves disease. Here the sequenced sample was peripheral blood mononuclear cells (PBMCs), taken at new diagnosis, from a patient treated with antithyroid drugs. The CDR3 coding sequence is TGCGGGGCGGGGGACTTCCAAGAGACCCAGTACTTC. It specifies CGAGDFQETQYF.